These 4 T cell receptor beta chains were sequenced from one sample in a study of blood T cell repertoires in COVID-19. TCRdb keeps only in-frame clones here, not all; method: immunoSEQ multiplex PCR. The data contain 350,000 to 550,000 clones, approximately 90% of them singletons. The sample was PBMCs or T cells enriched from blood (not recorded which). The receptors derive from a man between 25 and 39 years old who had recovered from COVID-19.

V and J are TRBV28 and TRBJ2-7, with a weak D call TRBD2 (5 bases). Germline V gives CDR1 MDHEN, CDR2 SYDVKM. V shed 7 bases and J shed 0 bases, with 7 bases lying between them. The CDR3 is 12 amino acids. The CDR3 coding sequence is TGTGCCAGCAATGACTACTCCTACGAGCAGTACTTC. This gives the protein CASNDYSYEQYF.

V and J are TRBV19 and TRBJ1-6; the D gene is possibly TRBD1 (5 bases). CDR3 length: 13 residues. The V end was cut by 4 bases, the J end by 10 bases, with 11 bases between. Germline loops: CDR1 LNHDA, CDR2 SQIVND (reference sequence). The CDR3 region has the DNA TGTGCCAGTAGTACGGGGGGAAACTCACCCCTCCACTTT. This sequence encodes CASSTGGNSPLHF.

The rearrangement uses TRBV5-1 and TRBJ1-4; 8 nucleotides align to TRBD1. The CDR3 is made up of 14 amino acids. With 5 bases clipped from V and 8 bases from J, the junction kept 8 bases outside the gene matches. Germline V gene sequence: CDR1 SGHRS, CDR2 YFSETQ. The chain's CDR3 is CASRTGASGEKLFF. CDR3 DNA: TGCGCCAGCAGGACAGGGGCCTCCGGGGAAAAACTGTTTTTT.

The chain couples TRBV18 to TRBJ1-5, with 7 bases matching TRBD1. CDR1 is KGHSH, CDR2 LQKENI, per germline. The CDR3 is made up of 16 amino acids. V lost 3 bases, J lost 6 bases, and 11 bases stayed unmatched. CDR3 in amino acids: CASSPYETGQGQPQHF. The CDR3 nucleotides read TGTGCCAGCTCACCCTACGAGACAGGGCAGGGTCAGCCCCAGCATTTT.